Listed here are 29 T cell receptor beta chains from one sample, sequenced in a study of T-cell reconstitution after alpha-beta-depleted transplantation in children. Unique molecular identifiers tagged the TCRbeta library. TCRdb used MiXCR to reprocess the PCR reads, holding one entry per CDR3 protein. The table has hundreds of thousands of distinct CDR3 sequences, 16% seen once. Sequencing used PBMCs, mostly from graft donor cells, obtained 360 days after TCRalphabeta/CD19-depleted stem cell transplant. The receptors were sampled from a male patient younger than 18 who had a stem cell transplant for acute lymphoblastic leukemia, so the T cells may come from the graft donor.

This chain connects TRBV4-1 to TRBJ2-1, with TRBD2 matching 11 bases. The CDR3 has 18 residues. V trimming: 0 bases; J trimming: 5 bases; junction bases outside the gene matches: 9. Germline loops: CDR1 MGHRA, CDR2 YSYEKL. In DNA, the CDR3 is TGCGCCAGCAGCCAAGATACCCCGTTACTAGCGGGGGACAATGAGCAGTTCTTC. Its translation: CASSQDTPLLAGDNEQFF.

This clonotype was observed a handful of times. The chain links TRBV20-1 to TRBJ2-5, with 14 bases identical to TRBD2. After removal of 6 bases from V and 5 bases from J, the junction contained 8 bases not matched to a gene. Germline values: CDR1 DFQATT, CDR2 SNEGSKA (reference sequence). This CDR3 has 15 residues. CDR3 sequence: CSAFSGTSGSETQYF. The CDR3 coding sequence is TGCAGTGCATTCTCCGGGACTAGCGGGAGTGAGACCCAGTACTTC.

This clonotype was counted only a few times. The V and J genes are TRBV12-3 or TRBV12-4 and TRBJ2-7; 9 bases fit TRBD1. This CDR3 region has 15 residues. Germline trimming cut 6 bases from V and 0 bases from J; bases unmatched to any gene: 6. CDR3 in amino acids: CASRGTGWPSYEQYF. CDR3 nucleotides: TGTGCCAGCAGGGGGACAGGGTGGCCCTCCTACGAGCAGTACTTC.

This chain uses TRBV28 with TRBJ1-5; no clear D gene. V lost 6 bases to trimming and J lost 5 bases, with 17 bases between them. The CDR3 has 15 residues. Germline V gene lookup returns CDR1 MDHEN and CDR2 SYDVKM. The CDR3 region has the DNA TGTGCCAGCAGCTACCGGGGTTTGGTGGATCAGCCCCAGCATTTT. It translates to CASSYRGLVDQPQHF.

The rearrangement uses TRBV2 and TRBJ2-5; TRBD2 matches at 11 bases. Germline values: CDR1 SNHLY, CDR2 FYNNEI. This CDR3 spans 15 amino acids. The trim removed 8 bases at V and 5 bases at J, leaving 10 bases unmatched. CDR3 protein: CASGWEGTSGETQYF. The CDR3 DNA is TGTGCCAGCGGATGGGAAGGGACTAGCGGTGAGACCCAGTACTTC.

V usage is TRBV9 and J usage is TRBJ2-1; 11 nucleotides line up with TRBD2. The CDR3 runs to 16 residues. Trimming removed 0 bases from V and 8 bases from J; junction bases left unmatched: 7. The germline CDR1 and CDR2 sequences are SGDLS and YYNGEE. The chain's CDR3 is CASSVEKLAGGDEQFF. The DNA for the CDR3 is TGTGCCAGCAGCGTAGAGAAGCTAGCGGGGGGCGATGAGCAGTTCTTC.

This clonotype has ten or more counts. As DNA, the CDR3 is TGCGCCAGCACTTCGTCGGGGACTAGCTTTAACAATGAGCAGTTCTTC. Protein product: CASTSSGTSFNNEQFF. This sequence joins TRBV5-1 and TRBJ2-1, with 9 nucleotides matching TRBD2. Germline V lookup: CDR1 SGHRS, CDR2 YFSETQ. Unmatched junction bases numbered 12, after V lost 6 bases and J lost 5 bases. The CDR3 has 16 amino acids.

This chain connects TRBV2 to TRBJ1-2; D not resolved. With 6 bases removed from V and 5 bases from J, the gap between germline ends came to 13 bases. This CDR3 is built from 13 residues. CDR1 and CDR2 (germline): SNHLY, FYNNEI. CDR3 residues: CASSEGWMYGYTF. The CDR3 DNA reads as TGTGCCAGCAGCGAGGGATGGATGTATGGCTACACCTTC.

This clonotype has more than one count but fewer than ten. The chain carries TRBV9 and TRBJ2-5, with D tentatively TRBD1 (5 bases). The ends were cut back, 0 bases at V and 5 bases at J, with 14 bases in the middle. This CDR3 has 15 residues. The germline V gene has CDR1 SGDLS and CDR2 YYNGEE. The CDR3, as DNA: TGTGCCAGCAGCGTAGGGGGCAGGGCTGAGGAGACCCAGTACTTC. As protein: CASSVGGRAEETQYF.

This clonotype was found many times. This sequence joins TRBV20-1 and TRBJ2-7; weak D call: TRBD1 (5 bases). Trimming shortened V by 0 bases and J by 12 bases, and 15 bases separated the two germline ends. The length of the CDR3 is 12 residues. CDR1 is DFQATT, CDR2 SNEGSKA, per germline (reference sequence). In DNA, the CDR3 is TGCAGTGCTAGAGATTATAAGGGGTTCGTGTACTTC. This sequence encodes CSARDYKGFVYF.

The chain couples TRBV7-9 to TRBJ1-1; maybe TRBD1 (5 bases). Trimming left V 3 bases short and J 1 base short, with 12 bases between. The CDR3 loop spans 15 amino acids. The germline gives CDR1 SEHNR, CDR2 FQNEAQ (reference sequence). CDR3 DNA sequence: TGTGCCAGCAGCTTCAGGGAGGTTAAGAACACTGAAGCTTTCTTT. This sequence encodes CASSFREVKNTEAFF.

This clonotype has more than one count but fewer than ten. The CDR3 DNA is TGTGCCAGCAGCCGGGACATCTCTAGAGGAGAAAAACTGTTTTTT. This gives the protein CASSRDISRGEKLFF. V and J are TRBV7-9 and TRBJ1-4; tentative D call: TRBD1 (6 bases). This CDR3 contains 15 residues. The V gene lost 5 bases and the J gene lost 8 bases, with 18 bases spanning the gap. In germline, CDR1 is SEHNR, CDR2 FQNEAQ (reference sequence).

This clonotype has more than one count but fewer than ten. The V gene is TRBV4-2, the J gene TRBJ2-5; 7 bases match TRBD2. Trimming took 4 bases from V and 7 from J; bases not matched to a gene: 9. From germline, CDR1 is LGHNA and CDR2 YNFKEQ. The CDR3 has 14 amino acids. In DNA, the CDR3 is TGTGCCAGCAGCCCGAGGCGGGAGACTGGGACCCAGTACTTC. It encodes CASSPRRETGTQYF.

The chain has TRBV6-5 and TRBJ2-5; 7 bases map to TRBD2. In germline, CDR1 is MNHEY, CDR2 SVGAGI. Losses at the gene ends were 2 bases for V and 4 bases for J; bases not matched to a gene: 4. The CDR3 totals 14 residues. The chain's CDR3 is CASSYGVAGETQYF. In nucleotides, the CDR3 is TGTGCCAGCAGTTACGGGGTAGCGGGAGAGACCCAGTACTTC.

The sample holds a few counts of this clonotype. The V call is TRBV2, the J call TRBJ2-5; no definite D call. The CDR3 totals 10 residues. The germline CDR1 and CDR2 sequences are SNHLY and FYNNEI. V dropped 9 bases and J dropped 4 bases, with 6 bases sitting between them. The CDR3, as DNA: TGTGCCAGTAAACGAGAGACCCAGTACTTC. It yields the protein CASKRETQYF.

The chain joins TRBV27 to TRBJ2-7, with D uncertain. CDR3 length equals 15 residues. V lost 0 bases and J lost 3, with 12 bases in between. From germline, CDR1 is MNHEY and CDR2 SMNVEV (reference sequence). The CDR3 nucleotides are TGTGCCAGCAGTTTATCGGGCGGATGGAGCTACGAGCAGTACTTC. Translating gives CASSLSGGWSYEQYF.

This chain links TRBV10-3 with TRBJ2-3; 7 bases fit TRBD1. CDR3 length: 18 amino acids. Germline CDR1 is ENHRY and CDR2 is SYGVKD. Germline trimming cut 1 base from V and 4 bases from J; bases unmatched to any gene: 14. This chain's CDR3 is CAISEWGREGAPSDTQYF. The CDR3 bases are TGTGCCATCAGTGAGTGGGGTCGAGAGGGGGCGCCTTCAGATACGCAGTATTTT.

This chain joins TRBV5-1 and TRBJ2-7; tentatively, D is TRBD2 (5 bases). CDR1 and CDR2 (germline): SGHRS, YFSETQ. Trimming stripped 7 bases from V and 2 bases from J, with 19 bases between. The CDR3 covers 15 residues. This chain's CDR3 is CASFLAGDGTYEQYF. The CDR3 region has the DNA TGCGCCAGCTTCTTGGCCGGCGACGGGACCTACGAGCAGTACTTC.

CDR3 sequence: CASTEGLAIQETQYF. DNA of the CDR3: TGTGCCAGCACCGAGGGACTAGCGATACAAGAGACCCAGTACTTC. V is TRBV6-2 or TRBV6-3 and J is TRBJ2-5; TRBD2 matches 10 bases. The CDR3 is made up of 15 amino acids. Germline loops: CDR1 MNHEY, CDR2 SVGEGT. The V gene end was trimmed by 7 bases and the J gene end by 2 bases; junction bases not matched to a gene: 7.

The V call is TRBV15, the J call TRBJ2-7, with a possible D match to TRBD2 (6 bases). CDR1 and CDR2 from the germline V gene are LNHNV and YYDKDF (reference sequence). V was clipped by 0 bases and J by 11 bases, with 17 bases between them. There are 14 residues in the CDR3. The CDR3 here is CATSRDQARRVKYF. CDR3 DNA: TGTGCCACCAGCAGAGATCAGGCGAGGAGGGTTAAGTACTTC.

The table lists this clonotype with a few counts. The V call is TRBV7-8, the J call TRBJ2-2; 9 bases align to TRBD2. This CDR3 is 16 amino acids long. From germline, CDR1 is SGHVS and CDR2 FQNEAQ. V was clipped by 3 bases and J by 6 bases; unmatched bases: 8. The CDR3 spells CASSLFGLAGPGELFF. For the CDR3, the DNA is TGTGCCAGCAGCTTGTTCGGCCTAGCGGGACCCGGGGAGCTGTTTTTT.

This clonotype was observed a handful of times. This sequence joins TRBV20-1 and TRBJ1-1; the D is unclear. This CDR3 is built from 13 residues. V dropped 6 bases and J dropped 4 bases, with 15 bases sitting between them. Germline V CDR1 and CDR2: DFQATT, SNEGSKA (reference sequence). CDR3 in DNA: TGCAGTGCCCCTGGGTGGAGTCCCACTGAAGCTTTCTTT. It encodes CSAPGWSPTEAFF.

There are a few counts of this clonotype. The J gene is TRBJ2-7, the V gene TRBV4-1, with 7 positions matching TRBD1. From germline, CDR1 is MGHRA and CDR2 YSYEKL. Trimming took 1 base from V and 3 from J; bases not matched to a gene: 3. The CDR3 covers 14 residues. CDR3 sequence: CASSQAPGGYEQYF. CDR3 nucleotides: TGCGCCAGCAGCCAAGCCCCAGGGGGCTACGAGCAGTACTTC.

DNA for the CDR3: TGTGCCAGCTCACCACGGCAGGGTGGAAATACCGGGGAGCTGTTTTTT. It specifies CASSPRQGGNTGELFF. The chain joins TRBV18 to TRBJ2-2; tentatively, D is TRBD1 (5 bases). Germline V gene lookup returns CDR1 KGHSH and CDR2 LQKENI. V lost 1 base to trimming and J lost 5 bases, with 14 bases between them. The CDR3 sequence is 16 residues long.

The rearrangement uses TRBV5-1 and TRBJ1-1; no clear D. The CDR3 has 12 amino acids. Trimming pared 4 bases from V and 7 bases from J, leaving 11 bases between. CDR1 SGHRS and CDR2 YFSETQ come from the germline V gene. The CDR3 coding sequence is TGCGCCAGCAGCCATAGTCTAGGTGAAGCTTTCTTT. It yields the protein CASSHSLGEAFF. Full variable domain (remainder filled in from reference TRBV5-1 and TRBJ1-1): KAGVTQTPRYLIKTRGQQVTLSCSPISGHRSVSWYQQTPGQGLQFLFEYFSETQRNKGNFPGRFSGRQFSNSRSEMNVSTLELGDSALYLCASSHSLGEAFFGQGTRLTVV.

As concerns this clonotype: Germline is not matched at one junction end, which may reflect a read error. The rearrangement uses TRBV20-1 and TRBJ1-5; the D gene is possibly TRBD1 (5 bases). Germline CDR1 reads DFQATT; CDR2 reads SNEGSKA (reference sequence). The CDR3 consists of 16 residues. CDR3 residues: CCARDFGGKVSQPQHF. The CDR3 DNA follows: TGCTGTGCTAGAGATTTTGGGGGTAAAGTGAGTCAGCCCCAGCATTTT.

This sequence joins TRBV5-1 and TRBJ2-1; possible D gene TRBD2, 5 bases. CDR1 and CDR2 (germline): SGHRS, YFSETQ. The CDR3 length is 13 residues. Trimming took off 5 bases at V and 16 bases at J, with 22 bases between the two ends. The CDR3 spells CASRSSFGGGPFF. CDR3 nucleotides: TGCGCCAGCAGAAGTAGCTTTGGCGGCGGGCCCTTCTTC.

The CDR3 spells CASLGGAKEKLFF. Written as DNA, the CDR3 is TGTGCCAGCCTGGGAGGGGCAAAGGAAAAACTGTTTTTT. The rearrangement joins TRBV7-9 to TRBJ1-4; tentatively, D is TRBD1 (5 bases). Germline V lookup: CDR1 SEHNR, CDR2 FQNEAQ (reference sequence). The CDR3 has 13 residues. V was clipped by 8 bases and J by 8 bases, with 15 bases between them.

The CDR3 spells CASSYFSGSDNEQFF. CDR3 nucleotide sequence: TGCGCCAGCAGCTATTTTAGCGGGTCTGACAATGAGCAGTTCTTC. The genes are TRBV4-1 and TRBJ2-1, with 7 nucleotides matching TRBD2. The CDR3 totals 15 residues. Unmatched junction bases numbered 9, after V lost 5 bases and J lost 5 bases. Germline V gives CDR1 MGHRA, CDR2 YSYEKL.